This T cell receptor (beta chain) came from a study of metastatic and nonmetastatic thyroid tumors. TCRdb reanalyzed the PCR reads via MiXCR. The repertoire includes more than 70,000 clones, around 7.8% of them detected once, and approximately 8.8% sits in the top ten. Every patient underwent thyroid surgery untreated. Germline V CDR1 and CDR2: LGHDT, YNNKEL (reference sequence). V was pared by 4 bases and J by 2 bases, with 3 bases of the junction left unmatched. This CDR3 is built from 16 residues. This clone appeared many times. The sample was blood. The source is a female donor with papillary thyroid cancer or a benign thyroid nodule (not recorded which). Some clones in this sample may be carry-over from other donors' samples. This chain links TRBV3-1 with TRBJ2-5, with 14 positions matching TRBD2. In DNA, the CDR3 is TGTGCCAGCAGCCTCGGACTAGCGGGGGGACAAGAGACCCAGTACTTC. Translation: CASSLGLAGGQETQYF.